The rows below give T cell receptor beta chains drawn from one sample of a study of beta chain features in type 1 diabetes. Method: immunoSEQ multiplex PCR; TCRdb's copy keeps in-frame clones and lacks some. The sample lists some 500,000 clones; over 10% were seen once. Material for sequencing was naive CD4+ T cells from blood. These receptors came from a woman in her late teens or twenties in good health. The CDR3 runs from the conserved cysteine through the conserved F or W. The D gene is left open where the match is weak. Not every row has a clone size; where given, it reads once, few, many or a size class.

TGCAGCGTTGCGTCGGGAAGGGATCAGCCCCAGCATTTT	CSVASGRDQPQHF	few	-	TRBJ1-5	TRBV29-1
TGTGCCAGCAGCTTAGTCGGACAGGGGGCCGGGGAGACCCAGTACTTC	CASSLVGQGAGETQYF	few	TRBD1	TRBJ2-5	TRBV7-2
TGCGCCAGCAGTCCCGGTCGGGACTCCTACAATGAGCAGTTCTTC	CASSPGRDSYNEQFF	-	-	TRBJ2-1	TRBV5-1
TGTGCCAGCAGACCTTACACACCGCGAGGAGAGCAGTTCTTC	CASRPYTPRGEQFF	-	-	TRBJ2-1	TRBV2
TGTGCCAGCAGCCGGGCGGGCAGCACCTACGAGCAGTACTTC	CASSRAGSTYEQYF	-	-	TRBJ2-7	TRBV6-1
TGTGCCAGCAGCTTTGTGAGGGATGAGCAGTTCTTC	CASSFVRDEQFF	-	-	TRBJ2-1	TRBV7-3
TGTGCCAGCAGCTCCGCTTATAGCCAGTTCTTC	CASSSAYSQFF	-	-	TRBJ2-1	TRBV11-2
TGTGCCAGCAGGTATCAAGGGACCCAGTACTTC	CASRYQGTQYF	-	-	TRBJ2-5	TRBV2
TGTGCCAGCAGCTTAATGACTGTCGCAGATACGCAGTATTTT	CASSLMTVADTQYF	few	-	TRBJ2-3	TRBV7-9
TGTGCCACCGTGACACCCCTCCACTTT	CATVTPLHF	many	-	TRBJ1-6	TRBV21-1
TGCAGTGCTAGAGATCACGGGACCCAGTACTTC	CSARDHGTQYF	-	-	TRBJ2-5	TRBV20-1
TGTGCCAGCAGTTTCTATCACACCGGGGAGCTGTTTTTT	CASSFYHTGELFF	few	-	TRBJ2-2	TRBV28
TGTGCCAGCAGTACTAAGGGCACAGATACGCAGTATTTT	CASSTKGTDTQYF	-	-	TRBJ2-3	TRBV7-8
TGTGCCAGCAGTGAATGGGGCAGCACAAACTATGGCTACACCTTC	CASSEWGSTNYGYTF	few	-	TRBJ1-2	TRBV25-1
TGTGCCTGGCGCGGGAGGGTCGATGAGCAGTTCTTC	CAWRGRVDEQFF	few	TRBD2	TRBJ2-1	TRBV30
TGTGCCAGCAGCCCCCGAGCGGTGATAGGAAACGAGCAGTACTTC	CASSPRAVIGNEQYF	-	-	TRBJ2-7	TRBV7-2
TGTGCCAGCAGTGGGGGACAGGGGGCTCACGAGCAGTACTTC	CASSGGQGAHEQYF	few	TRBD1	TRBJ2-7	TRBV25-1
TGCGCCAGCAGCCAACCGACTCAGGGCAAAAACATTCAGTACTTC	CASSQPTQGKNIQYF	-	-	TRBJ2-4	TRBV4-1
TGTGCCAGCTCACCACCGGCGAAGAAGGGGGGAGAGACCCAGTACTTC	CASSPPAKKGGETQYF	few	-	TRBJ2-5	TRBV18
TGTGCCAGCAGCCCGAGTAGTCGTGAGACCCAGTACTTC	CASSPSSRETQYF	few	-	TRBJ2-5	TRBV7-3
TGTGCCAGCAGCATAGGGACGGCTAACTATGGCTACACCTTC	CASSIGTANYGYTF	few	-	TRBJ1-2	TRBV7-2
TGTGCCAGCAGTGACCCACCGGGGCCTATCCACTTT	CASSDPPGPIHF	-	-	TRBJ1-6	TRBV25-1
TGTGCCAGCAGCAGGGACACCCCCCCTTACGAGCAGTACTTC	CASSRDTPPYEQYF	few	-	TRBJ2-7	TRBV14
TGTGCCAGCAGTTCTAGGGGTCCGGGGGAGACCCAGTACTTC	CASSSRGPGETQYF	few	-	TRBJ2-5	TRBV7-2
TGTGCCAGCAGCGTGAAATTTTACGGTTCGGGCAACTATGGCTACACCTTC	CASSVKFYGSGNYGYTF	few	-	TRBJ1-2	TRBV4-2
TGCGCCAGCAGCCAATCTTTGTGGGATAGTGTGACAGATACGCAGTATTTT	CASSQSLWDSVTDTQYF	few	-	TRBJ2-3	TRBV4-3
TGCGCCAGCAGCCAAGCGGACAGGGTGACTGAAGCTTTCTTT	CASSQADRVTEAFF	-	TRBD1	TRBJ1-1	TRBV4-3
TGTGCCAGCAGCCAGCCCCAACGGGTCGGATATGGCTACACCTTC	CASSQPQRVGYGYTF	-	-	TRBJ1-2	TRBV4-2
TGCAGCGTTCTACAGGGGAGTGACAATCAGCCCCAGCATTTT	CSVLQGSDNQPQHF	-	TRBD1	TRBJ1-5	TRBV29-1
TGTGCCAGCAGTTTCACCCGGACAGGCAAAAACATTCAGTACTTC	CASSFTRTGKNIQYF	few	TRBD1	TRBJ2-4	TRBV7-8
TGTGCCAGTAGTATCCAAGGGTACCAAGAGACCCAGTACTTC	CASSIQGYQETQYF	-	-	TRBJ2-5	TRBV19
TGTGCCTGGAGTCGTGGGCCCGGGGAGCTGTTTTTT	CAWSRGPGELFF	-	-	TRBJ2-2	TRBV30
TGCGCCAGCAGCTTGGGGGGGCAGGGCCAGCCCCAGCATTTT	CASSLGGQGQPQHF	-	-	TRBJ1-5	TRBV5-1
TGCGCCAGCAGCCACGAACTCGTAGCGGGGGGTGGAGATACGCAGTATTTT	CASSHELVAGGGDTQYF	-	TRBD2	TRBJ2-3	TRBV4-3
TGTGCCAGCAGTAGTCAAAAGCTTTACAATGAGCAGTTCTTC	CASSSQKLYNEQFF	-	-	TRBJ2-1	TRBV2
TGCGCCAGCAGCCTCAAGAGGGGACAGGGAGGGGATGGTGAAAAACTGTTTTTT	CASSLKRGQGGDGEKLFF	few	TRBD1	TRBJ1-4	TRBV4-1
TGTGCCAGCAGTTGGACTAGCGCGACCTCGGGAGAGCAGTTCTTC	CASSWTSATSGEQFF	few	TRBD2	TRBJ2-1	TRBV9
TGTGCCAGCATATTACCCCGTTACGGGGGGCAGACCTACAATGAGCAGTTCTTC	CASILPRYGGQTYNEQFF	-	-	TRBJ2-1	TRBV7-8
TGTGCCAGCAGTACCAACTTGGCCCCTAATGAAAAACTGTTTTTT	CASSTNLAPNEKLFF	few	-	TRBJ1-4	TRBV28
TGCGCCAGCAGCTGGACTAGCGGGAGAGATTCCTACAATGAGCAGTTCTTC	CASSWTSGRDSYNEQFF	-	TRBD2	TRBJ2-1	TRBV5-1
TGTGCCAGCAGCCGCCGGGACAGGAAATGGACAGATACGCAGTATTTT	CASSRRDRKWTDTQYF	few	TRBD1	TRBJ2-3	TRBV13
TGCAGCGTTAGAGATGAAAAACTGTTTTTT	CSVRDEKLFF	few	-	TRBJ1-4	TRBV29-1
TGCGCCAGCAGCCAAGATAGTAGGGAGACCCAGTACTTC	CASSQDSRETQYF	few	-	TRBJ2-5	TRBV4-1
TGTGCCAGCAGCTCAAACAGGGGGGCCAGCGAGACCCAGTACTTC	CASSSNRGASETQYF	few	TRBD1	TRBJ2-5	TRBV5-6
TGTGCCACCAGCAGAGCCAGGGATGGCTACACCTTC	CATSRARDGYTF	-	-	TRBJ1-2	TRBV15
TGTGCCAGCAGCCAAGGTCGGGGAGGCTCTGGAAACACCATATATTTT	CASSQGRGGSGNTIYF	-	-	TRBJ1-3	TRBV4-2
TGTGCCAGCAGTAGCCGGTCACTAGGGGGGAATGAGCAGTTCTTC	CASSSRSLGGNEQFF	few	-	TRBJ2-1	TRBV6-5
TGTGCCAGCAGCCCCAACACAGGGGAAAATGAGCAGTTCTTC	CASSPNTGENEQFF	few	TRBD1	TRBJ2-1	TRBV7-8
TGCAGCGCCGGGACTAGCGGCTACGAGCAGTACTTC	CSAGTSGYEQYF	-	TRBD2	TRBJ2-7	TRBV29-1
TGTGCCAGCAGCCCGCCGGGACTAGCGGTCCCCTACGAGCAGTACTTC	CASSPPGLAVPYEQYF	-	TRBD2	TRBJ2-7	TRBV7-2
TGTGCCAGCACCCCTAGGGCAGTAAATAATTCACCCCTCCACTTT	CASTPRAVNNSPLHF	few	-	TRBJ1-6	TRBV6-6
TGTGCCAGCAGCCAAGTAAGGGTGGGCGGCTACACCTTC	CASSQVRVGGYTF	few	-	TRBJ1-2	TRBV14
TGTGCCAGCAGCTTACACCAGGGCGCCGGGGAGCTGTTTTTT	CASSLHQGAGELFF	-	-	TRBJ2-2	TRBV7-2
TGCGCCAGCAGCATGGGGACTGAACGGGAGACCCAGTACTTC	CASSMGTERETQYF	-	-	TRBJ2-5	TRBV5-1
TGTGCCAGCAGCCAAGTGGGAGACCAAGAGACCCAGTACTTC	CASSQVGDQETQYF	few	-	TRBJ2-5	TRBV4-2
TGTGCCAGCAGCTACCAGAGAGGCTCAGATACGCAGTATTTT	CASSYQRGSDTQYF	few	-	TRBJ2-3	TRBV7-2
TGCGCCAGCAGCTTGGTGGGGACTAGCGCCTACAATGAGCAGTTCTTC	CASSLVGTSAYNEQFF	few	TRBD2	TRBJ2-1	TRBV5-1
TGTGCCAGCAGCTTATCGCGGGAATACAATGAGCAGTTCTTC	CASSLSREYNEQFF	-	-	TRBJ2-1	TRBV7-3
TGTGCCAGCAGCGTCGGACAGGGGACTAAAGAGACCCAGTACTTC	CASSVGQGTKETQYF	few	TRBD1	TRBJ2-5	TRBV9